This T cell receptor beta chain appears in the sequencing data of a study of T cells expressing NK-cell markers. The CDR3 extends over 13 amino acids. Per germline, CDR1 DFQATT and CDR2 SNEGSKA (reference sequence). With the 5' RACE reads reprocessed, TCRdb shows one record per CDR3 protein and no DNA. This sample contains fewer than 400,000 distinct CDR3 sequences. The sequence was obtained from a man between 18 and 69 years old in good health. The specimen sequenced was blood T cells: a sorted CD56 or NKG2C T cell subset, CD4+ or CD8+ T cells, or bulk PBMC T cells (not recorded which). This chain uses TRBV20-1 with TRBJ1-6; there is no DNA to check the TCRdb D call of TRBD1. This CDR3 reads CSARLIDGGPLHF.